The 2 T cell receptor beta chains below all came from one sample that was sequenced in a study of OX40 agonist ivuxolimab in advanced cancers. Libraries were prepared by immunoSEQ multiplex PCR; TCRdb keeps only in-frame clonotypes and omits some of them. The repertoire includes under 95,000 clones, approximately 90% of them detected once, and 1.3% sits in the top ten. The material was CD4+ or CD8+ T cells sorted from blood, obtained in a trial of the OX40 agonist ivuxolimab. Receptors were obtained from an adult with an advanced solid tumor such as melanoma, head and neck, liver or kidney cancer.

The chain is built from TRBV30 and TRBJ2-1; unclear D gene. Germline CDR1 GTSNPN, CDR2 SVGIG (reference sequence). The CDR3 spans 13 residues. V shed 4 bases and J shed 12 bases, with 19 bases lying between them. CDR3 residues: CAWNVNPKVAQFF. CDR3 DNA: TGTGCCTGGAACGTCAACCCAAAGGTCGCGCAGTTCTTC. Combining the CDR3 with reference TRBV30 and TRBJ2-1 gives the whole variable domain SQTIHQWPATLVQPVGSPLSLECTVEGTSNPNLYWYRQAAGRGLQLLFYSVGIGQISSEVPQNLSASRPQDRQFILSSKKLLLSDSGFYLCAWNVNPKVAQFFGPGTRLTVL.

The rearrangement links TRBV21-1 to TRBJ2-7; the table's D gene call, TRBD1, was not cross checked with the DNA. TRBV21-1 is designated a pseudogene. The CDR3 runs to 15 residues. CDR3 amino acids: CASSKKTGGPYEQYF. CDR3 sequence (DNA): TGTGCCAGCAGCAAAAAGACAGGGGGCCCCTACGAGCAGTACTTC.